The 20 T cell receptor beta chains reported below all come from one sample, sequenced in a study of shared clonotypes between healthy human individuals. Profiling relied on immunoSEQ multiplex PCR, and the TCRdb table lists in-frame clones only, not all of them. The repertoire holds a few million clones, with around 90% as singletons. Material: naive CD4+ T cells sorted from blood. Subset denoted: CD45RA+ positively selected. The origin of the receptors is a man in his late teens or twenties in good health.

This chain links TRBV25-1 with TRBJ2-4; D may correspond to TRBD1 or TRBD2 (5 bases each). V was trimmed by 2 bases and J by 4 bases, leaving 12 bases between them. Per germline, CDR1 MGHDK and CDR2 SYGVNS. The CDR3 sequence is 15 residues long. The CDR3 DNA reads as TGTGCCAGCAGTGAAAGCTGGGACGCTAAAAACATTCAGTACTTC. Residues: CASSESWDAKNIQYF.

The chain joins TRBV13 to TRBJ2-7; 9 nucleotides align to TRBD2. Germline CDR1 and CDR2: PRHDT and FYEKMQ (reference sequence). This CDR3 is built from 16 residues. V dropped 1 base and J dropped 2; count of bases not matched to a gene: 6. This CDR3 reads CASSLVRTSVPYEQYF. In DNA form, the CDR3 reads TGTGCCAGCAGCTTAGTAAGGACTAGCGTTCCCTACGAGCAGTACTTC. Full variable domain (missing parts from reference TRBV13 and TRBJ2-7): AAGVIQSPRHLIKEKRETATLKCYPIPRHDTVYWYQQGPGQDPQFLISFYEKMQSDKGSIPDRFSAQQFSDYHSELNMSSLELGDSALYFCASSLVRTSVPYEQYFGPGTRLTVT.

This rearrangement joins TRBV18 to TRBJ2-3; 12 positions match TRBD2. V was clipped by 0 bases and J by 3 bases; unmatched bases: 10. Germline V lookup: CDR1 KGHSH, CDR2 LQKENI. The CDR3 is 19 amino acids. The CDR3 nucleotides read TGTGCCAGCTCACCACCCGGAAAAGGACTAGCGGGGAGGACAGATACGCAGTATTTT. It is translated as CASSPPGKGLAGRTDTQYF. The variable domain in full, completed from reference TRBV18 and TRBJ2-3, reads NAGVMQNPRHLVRRRGQEARLRCSPMKGHSHVYWYRQLPEEGLKFMVYLQKENIIDESGMPKERFSAEFPKEGPSILRIQQVVRGDSAAYFCASSPPGKGLAGRTDTQYFGPGTRLTVL.

This clone appeared once. The chain has TRBV5-6 and TRBJ2-7; D is ambiguous. The V gene's germline CDR1 is SGHDT and CDR2 YYEEEE. The ends were cut back, 0 bases at V and 4 bases at J, with 11 bases in the middle. The CDR3 length is 14 residues. The CDR3 loop is CASSLELAWYEQYF. In nucleotides, the CDR3 is TGTGCCAGCAGCTTGGAGTTAGCCTGGTACGAGCAGTACTTC.

The table lists this clone with a count of one. This chain joins TRBV5-1 and TRBJ2-3; a weak D match, TRBD1 (6 bases). Germline V gene sequence: CDR1 SGHRS, CDR2 YFSETQ. This CDR3 has 14 amino acids. Trimming removed 7 bases at V and 0 bases at J, with 12 bases between. The CDR3 is CASRQASSTDTQYF. CDR3 nucleotide sequence: TGCGCCAGCCGACAGGCGTCTAGCACAGATACGCAGTATTTT.

The gene calls are TRBV7-2 and TRBJ1-2; 8 bases fit TRBD1. This CDR3 has 15 residues. Trimming cost V 4 bases and J 1 base; bases outside gene matches: 5. Germline CDR1 is SGHTA and CDR2 is FQGNSA. The CDR3 loop reads CASSSGQGFNYGYTF. CDR3 DNA sequence: TGTGCCAGCAGCTCAGGACAGGGATTTAACTATGGCTACACCTTC.

In this sample, this clone turned up once. This chain links TRBV10-3 with TRBJ2-7, with D possibly being TRBD1 or TRBD2 (5 bases each). The CDR3 extends over 14 amino acids. CDR1 and CDR2 (germline): ENHRY, SYGVKD. The V end was cut by 6 bases, the J end by 2 bases, with 14 bases between. This CDR3 reads CAIRGEGKTYEQYF. CDR3 in DNA: TGTGCCATCAGGGGAGAGGGGAAAACCTACGAGCAGTACTTC.

About this clone itself: One end of the junction does not line up with germline, which may come from a read error. This rearrangement joins TRBV19 to TRBJ1-5; 10 bases are shared with TRBD1. CDR3 length: 16 residues. Germline V lookup: CDR1 LNHDA, CDR2 SQIVND (reference sequence). Here the CDR3 DNA reads TGTGCCAGTAGTGTAGAAGGGACAGGGGTTCTGCAGCCCCAGCATTTT. Translating it yields CASSVEGTGVLQPQHF. The full variable domain, with the rest looked up from reference TRBV19 and TRBJ1-5, is DGGITQSPKYLFRKEGQNVTLSCEQNLNHDAMYWYRQDPGQGLRLIYYSQIVNDFQKGDIAEGYSVSREKKESFPLTVTSAQKNPTAFYLCASSVEGTGVLQPQHFGDGTRLSIL.

The chain couples TRBV30 to TRBJ1-5; D not certain. The ends were cut back, 5 bases at V and 5 bases at J, with 10 bases in the middle. This CDR3 is built from 12 residues. Germline CDR1 reads GTSNPN; CDR2 reads SVGIG (reference sequence). CDR3 region: CAWPRGYQPQHF. The DNA for the CDR3 is TGTGCCTGGCCGCGGGGTTATCAGCCCCAGCATTTT.

V usage is TRBV18 and J usage is TRBJ1-1; no definite D call. CDR3 length: 13 residues. Germline V CDR1 and CDR2: KGHSH, LQKENI. V was cut by 6 bases and J by 0 bases, with 8 bases left in between. Here the CDR3 reads CASSLTLNTEAFF. The CDR3 region has the DNA TGTGCCAGCTCCTTAACCCTGAACACTGAAGCTTTCTTT.

The V gene is TRBV18, the J gene TRBJ1-6; D gene uncertain. The V end was cut by 2 bases, the J end by 10 bases, with 9 bases between. The CDR3 length is 13 residues. Per the germline V gene, CDR1 is KGHSH and CDR2 is LQKENI. CDR3 coding DNA: TGTGCCAGCTCACCAATGGCAGGATCACCCCTCCACTTT. Its translation: CASSPMAGSPLHF.

The rearrangement links TRBV27 to TRBJ1-1, with TRBD1 matching over 7 bases. The J segment lost 6 bases and the V segment lost 5 bases, leaving 6 bases of the junction unmatched. This CDR3 spans 13 amino acids. Germline values: CDR1 MNHEY, CDR2 SMNVEV (reference sequence). Here the CDR3 DNA reads TGTGCCAGCAGTCCCCAGGGGGACGCTGAAGCTTTCTTT. Translated: CASSPQGDAEAFF.

The rearrangement joins TRBV5-1 to TRBJ2-7; TRBD1 matches at 9 bases. V was pared by 0 bases and J by 3 bases, with 13 bases of the junction left unmatched. The CDR3 is 18 amino acids. Germline V gene sequence: CDR1 SGHRS, CDR2 YFSETQ. DNA for the CDR3: TGCGCCAGCAGCTTGGAGTCGGGGAACAGGGGGCAATTCTACGAGCAGTACTTC. Amino acids: CASSLESGNRGQFYEQYF.

V is TRBV6-4 and J is TRBJ1-6; 8 nucleotides align to TRBD1. Trimming cost V 2 bases and J 14 bases; bases outside gene matches: 11. Germline V gene data show CDR1 as MRHNA and CDR2 as SNTAGT. The CDR3 is made up of 15 amino acids. The CDR3 DNA reads TGTGCCAGCAGTGACCAGGGGACAGGAGGAACATCCCTCCACTTT. As protein: CASSDQGTGGTSLHF.

In this sample, this clone turned up a few times. The chain recombines TRBV19 with TRBJ1-1; 7 nucleotides align to TRBD1. After removal of 6 bases from V and 7 bases from J, the junction contained 17 bases not matched to a gene. Germline V gene sequence: CDR1 LNHDA, CDR2 SQIVND (reference sequence). CDR3 length: 16 residues. CDR3 protein: CASSKGTVFSSDEAFF. CDR3 coding DNA: TGTGCCAGTAGCAAAGGGACAGTTTTCTCGAGCGATGAAGCTTTCTTT.

Concerning this clone: One junction end does not reproduce the germline sequence, and a read error may be involved. The chain couples TRBV5-3 to TRBJ1-5; weak D call: TRBD1 (6 bases). TRBV5-3 is reported as an ORF; its role is uncertain. CDR3 size: 14 residues. CDR3 in DNA: TGTGCCAGCAGCTTCAAAGGGGACATTCAGCCCCAGCATTTT. Translation gives CASSFKGDIQPQHF.

The chain joins TRBV5-1 to TRBJ2-3; 7 bases align to TRBD1. CDR1 is SGHRS and CDR2 is YFSETQ in the germline V gene. The J segment lost 5 bases and the V segment lost 0 bases, leaving 6 bases of the junction unmatched. The CDR3 spans 15 residues. Here the CDR3 reads CASSLGDSWLDTQYF. In nucleotides, the CDR3 is TGCGCCAGCAGCTTGGGGGACAGTTGGCTAGATACGCAGTATTTT.

The chain combines TRBV19 with TRBJ2-7; perhaps TRBD1 as D (6 bases). Deletions cut 10 bases from V and 2 bases from J, with 18 bases between. The CDR3 spans 14 residues. Germline V gene lookup returns CDR1 LNHDA and CDR2 SQIVND (reference sequence). The CDR3 sequence: CATRRQGSPYEQYF. The CDR3 bases are TGTGCCACTCGACGCCAGGGGTCCCCCTACGAGCAGTACTTC.

The chain joins TRBV19 to TRBJ2-6, with D possibly called TRBD1 or TRBD2 (6 bases each). The CDR3 has 14 residues. Germline V gene lookup returns CDR1 LNHDA and CDR2 SQIVND (reference sequence). V lost 6 bases to trimming and J lost 3 bases, with 9 bases between them. The chain's CDR3 is CASSEGGGANVLTF. In DNA, the CDR3 is TGTGCCAGTAGCGAGGGGGGTGGGGCCAACGTCCTGACTTTC.

This rearrangement joins TRBV4-3 to TRBJ2-1, with a tentative D call TRBD2 (5 bases). CDR3 length: 17 residues. The germline V gene has CDR1 LGHNA and CDR2 YSLEER. V was trimmed by 1 base and J by 8 bases, leaving 21 bases between them. In nucleotides, the CDR3 is TGCGCCAGCAGCCAAGGGACCAGCGGTCCATTAATAGATGAGCAGTTCTTC. Protein product: CASSQGTSGPLIDEQFF.